This T cell receptor (beta chain) came from a study of CD8+ T cells in alopecia areata. V lost 4 bases, J lost 1 base, and 10 bases stayed unmatched. CDR1 is SGDLS, CDR2 YYNGEE, per germline. This CDR3 spans 17 amino acids. Treatment reported: oral pan-JAK inhibitor, 5-10 mg twice daily. RNA was extracted and reverse transcribed into cDNA as the sequencing template. The method was immunoSEQ multiplex PCR; TCRdb's version includes in-frame clones alone and lacks a portion of them. The sample holds about 200,000 clones, roughly 64% seen once. The sample was CD4+ T cells sorted from blood, taken at week 24, from a patient treated with tofacitinib. The origin of this receptor is a human donor with alopecia areata. The chain links TRBV9 to TRBJ1-1; TRBD1 agrees at 10 bases. The CDR3 spells CASSPRLGTGENTEAFF. In nucleotides, the CDR3 is TGTGCCAGCAGCCCTCGGTTGGGGACAGGGGAGAACACTGAAGCTTTCTTT.